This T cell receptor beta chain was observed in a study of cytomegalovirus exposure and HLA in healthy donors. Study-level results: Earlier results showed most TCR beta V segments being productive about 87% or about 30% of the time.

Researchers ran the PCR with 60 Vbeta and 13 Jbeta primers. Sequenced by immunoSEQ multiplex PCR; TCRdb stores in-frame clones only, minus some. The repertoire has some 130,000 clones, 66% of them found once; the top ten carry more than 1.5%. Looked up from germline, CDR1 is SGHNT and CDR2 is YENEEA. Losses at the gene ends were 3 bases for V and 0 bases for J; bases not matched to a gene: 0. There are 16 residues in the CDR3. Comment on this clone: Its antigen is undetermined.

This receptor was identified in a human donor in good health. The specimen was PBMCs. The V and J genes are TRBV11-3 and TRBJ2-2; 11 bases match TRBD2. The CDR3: CASSLGLAANTGELFF. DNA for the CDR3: TGTGCCAGCAGCTTGGGACTAGCGGCGAACACCGGGGAGCTGTTTTTT.